This note documents a single T cell receptor (beta chain) sequence. Some clones are missing from TCRdb's copy, which holds only in-frame ones; the method was immunoSEQ multiplex PCR. In the table there are some 110,000 clones, about 85% of which are singletons. The sample is drawn from a study of radiotherapy plus CTLA-4 blockade in lung cancer. The material sequenced was peripheral blood, taken from a patient treated with radiotherapy plus ipilimumab. This TCR was sampled from a human donor with non-small cell lung cancer that progressed on radiotherapy plus ipilimumab. Some clones in this sample may be carry-over from other donors' samples.

CDR3 sequence: CASTRALSYNEQFF. In nucleotides, the CDR3 is TGTGCCAGTACGAGGGCCCTGTCCTACAATGAGCAGTTCTTC. The J gene is TRBJ2-1, the V gene TRBV2; D possibly corresponds to TRBD2 (5 bases). The germline gives CDR1 SNHLY, CDR2 FYNNEI. Deletions cut 9 bases from V and 1 base from J, with 13 bases between. The CDR3 has 14 residues.